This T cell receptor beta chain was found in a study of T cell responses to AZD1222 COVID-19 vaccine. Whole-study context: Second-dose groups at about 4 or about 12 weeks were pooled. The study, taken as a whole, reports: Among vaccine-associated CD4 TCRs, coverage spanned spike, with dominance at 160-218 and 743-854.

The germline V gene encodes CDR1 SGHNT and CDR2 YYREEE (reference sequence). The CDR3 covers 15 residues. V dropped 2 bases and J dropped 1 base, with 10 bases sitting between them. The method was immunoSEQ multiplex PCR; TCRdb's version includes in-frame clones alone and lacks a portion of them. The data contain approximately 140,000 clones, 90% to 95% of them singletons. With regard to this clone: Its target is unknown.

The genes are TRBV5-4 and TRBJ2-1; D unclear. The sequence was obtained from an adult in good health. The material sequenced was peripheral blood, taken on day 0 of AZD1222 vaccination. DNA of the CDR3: TGTGCCAGCAGCTTTAACAGCGATTCCTACAATGAGCAGTTCTTC. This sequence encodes CASSFNSDSYNEQFF.